This T cell receptor beta chain was retrieved from a study of neoadjuvant nivolumab and ipilimumab in lung cancer. This table comes from immunoSEQ multiplex PCR, and its TCRdb copy is limited to in-frame clones, with some not included. The profile shows about 7,700 clones, roughly nine tenths of them singletons. V lost 6 bases, J lost 6 bases, and 2 bases stayed unmatched. The germline CDR1 and CDR2 sequences are SGHRS and YFSETQ. This CDR3 is 13 amino acids long. This chain uses TRBV5-1 with TRBJ2-1; 11 positions match TRBD2. The TCR originated in an adult with non-small cell lung cancer. Some clones in this sample may be carry-over from other donors' samples. Sequenced material: tumor tissue, taken after neoadjuvant nivolumab, alone or with ipilimumab, at or shortly before surgery. CDR3 amino acids: CASKLAGGNEQFF. The CDR3, as DNA: TGCGCCAGCAAGCTAGCGGGAGGCAATGAGCAGTTCTTC.